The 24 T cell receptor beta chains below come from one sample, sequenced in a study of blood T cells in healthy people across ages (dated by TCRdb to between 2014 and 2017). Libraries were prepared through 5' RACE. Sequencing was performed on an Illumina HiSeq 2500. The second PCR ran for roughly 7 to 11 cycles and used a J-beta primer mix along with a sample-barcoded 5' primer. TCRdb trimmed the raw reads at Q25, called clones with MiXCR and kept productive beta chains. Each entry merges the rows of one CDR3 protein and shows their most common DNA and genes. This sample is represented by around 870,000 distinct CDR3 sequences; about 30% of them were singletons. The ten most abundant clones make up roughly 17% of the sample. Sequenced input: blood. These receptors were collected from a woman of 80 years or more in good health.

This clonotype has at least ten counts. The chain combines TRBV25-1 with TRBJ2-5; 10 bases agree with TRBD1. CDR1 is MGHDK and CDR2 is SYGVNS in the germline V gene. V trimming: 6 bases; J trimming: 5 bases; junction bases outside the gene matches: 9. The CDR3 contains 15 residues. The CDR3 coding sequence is TGTGCCAGCAGGCTTGGGACAGGGGAGGAGGAGACCCAGTACTTC. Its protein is CASRLGTGEEETQYF.

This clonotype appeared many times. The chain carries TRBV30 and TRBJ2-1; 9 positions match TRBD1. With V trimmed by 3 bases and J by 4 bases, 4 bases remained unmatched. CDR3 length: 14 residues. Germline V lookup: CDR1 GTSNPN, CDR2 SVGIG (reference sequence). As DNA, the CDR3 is TGTGCCTGGAGGCTGGACAGGGGATACAATGAGCAGTTCTTC. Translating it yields CAWRLDRGYNEQFF.

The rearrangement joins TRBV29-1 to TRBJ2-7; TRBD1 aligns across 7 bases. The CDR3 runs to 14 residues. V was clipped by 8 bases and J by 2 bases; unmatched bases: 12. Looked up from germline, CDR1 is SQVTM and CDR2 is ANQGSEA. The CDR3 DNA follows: TGCAGCACACGGGACAGCTTAAACACCTACGAGCAGTACTTC. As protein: CSTRDSLNTYEQYF.

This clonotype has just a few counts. CDR3 loop: CASTKIGNTEAFF. For the CDR3, the DNA is TGTGCCAGCACCAAGATAGGGAACACTGAAGCTTTCTTT. The chain has TRBV3-1 and TRBJ1-1; D remains unclear. The length of the CDR3 is 13 residues. Germline CDR1 reads LGHDT; CDR2 reads YNNKEL (reference sequence). V was clipped by 7 bases and J by 1 base, with 10 bases between them.

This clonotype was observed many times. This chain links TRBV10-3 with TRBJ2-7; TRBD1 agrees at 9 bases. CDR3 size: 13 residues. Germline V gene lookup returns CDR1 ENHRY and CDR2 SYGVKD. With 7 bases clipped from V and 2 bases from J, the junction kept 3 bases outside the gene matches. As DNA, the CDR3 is TGTGCCATCAATGGACAGGGGACCTACGAGCAGTACTTC. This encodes CAINGQGTYEQYF.

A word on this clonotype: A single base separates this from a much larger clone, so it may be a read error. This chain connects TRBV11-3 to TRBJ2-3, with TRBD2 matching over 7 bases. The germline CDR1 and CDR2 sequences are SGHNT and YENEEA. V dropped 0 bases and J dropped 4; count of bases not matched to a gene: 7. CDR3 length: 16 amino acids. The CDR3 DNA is TGTGCCAGCAGCTTAGATATCGGCGGGAGCGCAGATACGCAGTATTTT. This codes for CASSLDIGGSADTQYF.

CDR3 region: CSAPLLGANTEAFF. CDR3 sequence (DNA): TGCAGTGCTCCCCTCCTCGGGGCGAACACTGAAGCTTTCTTT. V and J are TRBV20-1 and TRBJ1-1; TRBD1 might be the D (5 bases). The CDR3 totals 14 residues. The germline V and J ends were trimmed by 5 bases and 1 base, with 14 bases remaining between them. The germline V gene has CDR1 DFQATT and CDR2 SNEGSKA (reference sequence).

CDR3 sequence reads: CASSEATLHSYTEAFF. DNA of the CDR3: TGTGCCAGCAGTGAAGCGACCCTACATTCCTACACTGAAGCTTTCTTT. This chain links TRBV2 with TRBJ1-1; D uncertain. Germline CDR1 reads SNHLY; CDR2 reads FYNNEI. V was cut by 0 bases and J by 3 bases, with 14 bases left in between. The CDR3 length is 16 residues.

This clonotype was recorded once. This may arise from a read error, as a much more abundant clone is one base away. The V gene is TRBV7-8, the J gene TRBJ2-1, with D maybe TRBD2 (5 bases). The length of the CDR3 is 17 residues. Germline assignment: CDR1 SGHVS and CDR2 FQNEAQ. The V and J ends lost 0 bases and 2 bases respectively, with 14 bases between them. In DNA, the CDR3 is TGTGCCAGCAGCTTAGCGTTAAGCGGTAGCCCCTACAATGAGCAGTTCTTC. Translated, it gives CASSLALSGSPYNEQFF.

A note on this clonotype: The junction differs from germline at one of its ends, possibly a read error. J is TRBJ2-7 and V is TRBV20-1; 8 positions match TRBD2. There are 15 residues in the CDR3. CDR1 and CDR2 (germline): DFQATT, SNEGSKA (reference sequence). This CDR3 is CSAGDPGGGTYGQYF. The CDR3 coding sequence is TGCAGTGCTGGAGACCCGGGGGGGGGAACCTACGGGCAGTACTTC.

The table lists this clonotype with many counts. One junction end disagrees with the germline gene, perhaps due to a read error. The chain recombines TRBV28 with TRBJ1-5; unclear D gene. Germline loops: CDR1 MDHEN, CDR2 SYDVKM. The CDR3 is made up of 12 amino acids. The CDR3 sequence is CASSLYGQPQHF. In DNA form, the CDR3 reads TGTGCCAGTAGTTTATACGGTCAGCCCCAGCATTTT. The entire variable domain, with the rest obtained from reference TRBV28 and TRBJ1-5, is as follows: DVKVTQSSRYLVKRTGEKVFLECVQDMDHENMFWYRQDPGLGLRLIYFSYDVKMKEKGDIPEGYSVSREKKERFSLILESASTNQTSMYLCASSLYGQPQHFGDGTRLSIL.

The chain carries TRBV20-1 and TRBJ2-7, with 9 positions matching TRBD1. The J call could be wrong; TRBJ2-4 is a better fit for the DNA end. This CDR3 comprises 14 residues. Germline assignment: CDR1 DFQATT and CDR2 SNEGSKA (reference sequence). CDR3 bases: TGCAGTGCTCCCCGACAGGGGGTCGAAAACATTCAGTACTTC. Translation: CSAPRQGVENIQYF.

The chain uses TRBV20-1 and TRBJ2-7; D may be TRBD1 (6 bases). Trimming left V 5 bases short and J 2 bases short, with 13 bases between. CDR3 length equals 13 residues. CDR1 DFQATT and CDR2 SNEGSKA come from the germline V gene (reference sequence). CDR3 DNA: TGCAGTGCTCAACGAGGGACACCCTACGAGCAGTACTTC. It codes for CSAQRGTPYEQYF.

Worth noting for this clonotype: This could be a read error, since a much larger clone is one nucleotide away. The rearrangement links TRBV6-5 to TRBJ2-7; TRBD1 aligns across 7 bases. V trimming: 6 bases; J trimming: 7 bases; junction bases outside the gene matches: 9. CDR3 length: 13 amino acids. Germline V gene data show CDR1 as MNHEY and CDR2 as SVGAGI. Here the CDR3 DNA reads TGTGCCAGCAGCTCCCACAGGGGTGAAGAGCAGTACTTC. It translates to CASSSHRGEEQYF.

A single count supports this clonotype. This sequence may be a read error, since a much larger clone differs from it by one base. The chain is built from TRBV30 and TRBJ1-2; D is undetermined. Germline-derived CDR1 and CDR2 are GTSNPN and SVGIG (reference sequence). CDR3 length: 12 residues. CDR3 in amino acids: CAVRRFPYDYTF. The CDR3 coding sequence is TGTGCCGTTAGACGGTTCCCCTATGACTACACCTTC.

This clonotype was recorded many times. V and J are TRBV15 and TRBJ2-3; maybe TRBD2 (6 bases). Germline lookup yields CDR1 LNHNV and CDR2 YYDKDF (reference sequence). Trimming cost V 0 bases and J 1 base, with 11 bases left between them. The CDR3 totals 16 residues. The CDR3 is CATSRDLRGRTDTQYF. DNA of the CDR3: TGTGCCACCAGCAGAGATTTGCGGGGACGCACAGATACGCAGTATTTT. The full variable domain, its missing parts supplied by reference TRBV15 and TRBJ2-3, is DAMVIQNPRYQVTQFGKPVTLSCSQTLNHNVMYWYQQKSSQAPKLLFHYYDKDFNNEADTPDNFQSRRPNTSFCFLDIRSPGLGDTAMYLCATSRDLRGRTDTQYFGPGTRLTVL.

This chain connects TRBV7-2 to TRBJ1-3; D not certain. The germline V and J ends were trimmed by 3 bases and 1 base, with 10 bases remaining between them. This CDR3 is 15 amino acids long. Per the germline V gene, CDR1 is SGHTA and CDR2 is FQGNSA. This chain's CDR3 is CASSFNSGSGNTIYF. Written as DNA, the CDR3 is TGTGCCAGCAGCTTCAATTCCGGGTCTGGAAACACCATATATTTT.

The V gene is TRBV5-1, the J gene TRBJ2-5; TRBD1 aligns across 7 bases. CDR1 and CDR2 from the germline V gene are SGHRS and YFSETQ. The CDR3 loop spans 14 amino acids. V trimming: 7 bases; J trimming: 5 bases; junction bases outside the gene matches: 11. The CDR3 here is CASRRQGRRETQYF. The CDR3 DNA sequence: TGCGCCAGCCGCCGACAGGGTCGTCGGGAGACCCAGTACTTC. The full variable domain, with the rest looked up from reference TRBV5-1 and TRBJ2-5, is KAGVTQTPRYLIKTRGQQVTLSCSPISGHRSVSWYQQTPGQGLQFLFEYFSETQRNKGNFPGRFSGRQFSNSRSEMNVSTLELGDSALYLCASRRQGRRETQYFGPGTRLLVL.

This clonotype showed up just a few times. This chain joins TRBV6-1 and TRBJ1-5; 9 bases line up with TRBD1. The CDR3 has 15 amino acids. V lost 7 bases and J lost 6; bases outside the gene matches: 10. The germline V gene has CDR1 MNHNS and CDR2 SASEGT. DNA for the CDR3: TGTGCCAGCAACAGGGACAGGGTCGTTAGTCAGCCCCAGCATTTT. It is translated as CASNRDRVVSQPQHF.

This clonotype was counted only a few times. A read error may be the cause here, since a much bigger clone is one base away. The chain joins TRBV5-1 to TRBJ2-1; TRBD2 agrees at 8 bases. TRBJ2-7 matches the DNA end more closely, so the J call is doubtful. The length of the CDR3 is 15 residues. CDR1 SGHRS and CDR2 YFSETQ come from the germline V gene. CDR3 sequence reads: CASRAGTSWYNEQYF. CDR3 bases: TGCGCCAGCAGGGCCGGGACTAGTTGGTACAATGAGCAGTACTTC.

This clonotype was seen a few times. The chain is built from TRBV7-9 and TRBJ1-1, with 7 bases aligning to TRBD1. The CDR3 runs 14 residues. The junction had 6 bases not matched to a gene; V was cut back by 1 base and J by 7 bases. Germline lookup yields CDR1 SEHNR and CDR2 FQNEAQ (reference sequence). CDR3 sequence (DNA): TGTGCCAGCAGCTTAGGGGGGGCAGGGGGTGAAGCTTTCTTT. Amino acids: CASSLGGAGGEAFF.

This CDR3 is CSARELGPADEKLFF. CDR3 nucleotides: TGCAGTGCTAGAGAGCTGGGGCCGGCCGATGAAAAACTGTTTTTT. The rearrangement uses TRBV20-1 and TRBJ1-4; D may be TRBD1 (5 bases). Germline V gene sequence: CDR1 DFQATT, CDR2 SNEGSKA (reference sequence). The CDR3 spans 15 residues. Trimming removed 0 bases at V and 6 bases at J, with 14 bases between.

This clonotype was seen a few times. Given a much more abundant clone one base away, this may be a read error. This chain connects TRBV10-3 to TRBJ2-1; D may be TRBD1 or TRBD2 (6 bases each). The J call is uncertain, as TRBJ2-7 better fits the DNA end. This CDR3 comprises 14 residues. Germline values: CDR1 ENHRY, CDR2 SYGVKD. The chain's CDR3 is CAISRGGSYNEQYF. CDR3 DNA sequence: TGTGCCATCTCGAGAGGGGGGTCCTACAATGAGCAGTACTTC.

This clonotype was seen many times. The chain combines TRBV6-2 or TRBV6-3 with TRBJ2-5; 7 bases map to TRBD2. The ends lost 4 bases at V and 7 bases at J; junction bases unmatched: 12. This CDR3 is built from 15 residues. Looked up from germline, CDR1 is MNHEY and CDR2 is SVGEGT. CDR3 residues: CASSSSGSFHRTQYF. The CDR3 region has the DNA TGTGCCAGCAGTTCTAGCGGTAGCTTCCATAGGACCCAGTACTTC.